The clone carrying this T cell receptor beta chain was detected only a few times. Its matching antigen is unknown. Data came from immunoSEQ multiplex PCR; TCRdb stores just in-frame clones and leaves some out. The data show around 120,000 clones, roughly 70% seen once. The V segment lost 10 bases and the J segment 0 bases; nucleotides outside the gene matches: 2. Germline CDR1 MNHNY, CDR2 SVGAGI (reference sequence). CDR3 length: 14 amino acids. This specimen comes from a study of shared clonotypes between healthy human individuals. Study-level findings and limits: The low donor count limited represented genetic and exposure-history diversity.

The chain combines TRBV6-6 with TRBJ2-2; 10 nucleotides align to TRBD2. Sequenced input: memory CD8+ T cells sorted from blood. Subset meaning: CD45RO+ cells pooled with CCR7-negative TemRA cells. The receptor was derived from a woman in her thirties in good health. The CDR3 sequence: CATLAGANTGELFF. CDR3 DNA sequence: TGTGCCACCCTAGCGGGGGCGAACACCGGGGAGCTGTTTTTT.